This T cell receptor beta chain was recorded in a study of metastatic and nonmetastatic thyroid tumors. In the study overall: Repertoires from blood and tumor or nodule tissue of malignant and benign thyroid patients were compared. Study-level results: Benign nodules reportedly had significantly lower TCR beta diversity than malignant thyroid tumors in blood and tumor.

This clone is termed medium-sized. Antigen: not known. The CDR3 runs to 14 residues. V was cut by 7 bases and J by 0 bases, with 9 bases left in between. Germline assignment: CDR1 SNHLY and CDR2 FYNNEI. In the original workflow: For papillary thyroid cancer, a distant-metastasis classifier was constructed from CDR3 differences observed across clinicopathological groups. With MiXCR, TCRdb called clones anew from the PCR reads. TCRdb, not the authors, supplied the V and J calls. This table holds about 43,000 clones, under 4% found once. Not a single patient had been given any form of treatment at any point before undergoing thyroid surgery.

This clonotype was obtained from a female donor with papillary thyroid cancer or a benign thyroid nodule (not recorded which). Some clones in this sample may be carry-over from other donors' samples. Specimen: blood. The J gene is TRBJ2-2, the V gene TRBV2; tentative D call: TRBD1 (6 bases). The CDR3 DNA is TGTGCCAGCATTGGGGGCCCGAACACCGGGGAGCTGTTTTTT. It is translated as CASIGGPNTGELFF.